The clone carrying this TCR beta chain was detected many times. RNA was extracted and reverse transcribed into cDNA as the sequencing template. Sequenced by immunoSEQ multiplex PCR; TCRdb stores in-frame clones only, minus some. The data show around 86,000 clones, with just over 70% seen just once and 15% to 20% held by the top ten. Treatment defined: oral pan-JAK inhibitor, 5-10 mg twice daily. The data were obtained in a study of CD8+ T cells in alopecia areata. In the study overall: It was 6 to 18 months of tofacitinib, and then there were 6 months off drug.

The sample was CD8+ T cells sorted from blood, taken between weeks 43 and 45, from a patient treated with tofacitinib. The clonotype was recovered from a human donor with alopecia areata.

The CDR3 DNA is TGTGCCAGCAGTTTGCTCTTTCATCTAAACAGAATGAACACTGAAGCTTTCTTT. Translation gives CASSLLFHLNRMNTEAFF. The chain is built from TRBV28 and TRBJ1-1; D is uncertain. This CDR3 comprises 18 residues. CDR1 is MDHEN and CDR2 is SYDVKM in the germline V gene. The V gene lost 3 bases and the J gene lost 0 bases, with 20 bases spanning the gap.